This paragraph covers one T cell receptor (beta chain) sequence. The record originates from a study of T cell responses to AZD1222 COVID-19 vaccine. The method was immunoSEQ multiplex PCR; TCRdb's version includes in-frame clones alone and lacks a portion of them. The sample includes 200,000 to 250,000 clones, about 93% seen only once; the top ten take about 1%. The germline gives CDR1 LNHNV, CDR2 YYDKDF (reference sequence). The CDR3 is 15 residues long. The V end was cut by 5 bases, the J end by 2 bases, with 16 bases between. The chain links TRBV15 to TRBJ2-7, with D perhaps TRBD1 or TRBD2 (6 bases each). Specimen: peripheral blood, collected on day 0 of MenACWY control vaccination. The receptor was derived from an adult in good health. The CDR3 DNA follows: TGTGCCACCAGCGGGGGTAGGGGGGTAACCTACGAGCAGTACTTC. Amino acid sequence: CATSGGRGVTYEQYF.